This T cell receptor (beta chain) is from a study of neoadjuvant nivolumab and ipilimumab in lung cancer. Study observations and caveats: TCR sequencing covered a small number of samples.

Sequencing was performed with immunoSEQ multiplex PCR; in TCRdb, only in-frame clones are kept and a portion is missing. There are about 38,000 clones in the sample; roughly 87% occur only once, and approximately 3.4% lies in the top ten. Germline assignment: CDR1 GTSNPN and CDR2 SVGIG (reference sequence). This CDR3 region has 14 residues. The V gene end was trimmed by 4 bases and the J gene end by 6 bases; junction bases not matched to a gene: 3. Worth noting for this clone: As yet, its antigen is unknown.

This TCR was sampled from an adult with non-small cell lung cancer. Here the sequenced sample was peripheral blood, taken before neoadjuvant nivolumab, alone or with ipilimumab. The chain recombines TRBV30 with TRBJ2-1; TRBD2 agrees at 13 bases. This chain's CDR3 is CAWILAGGPNEQFF. In nucleotides, the CDR3 is TGTGCCTGGATACTAGCGGGAGGGCCCAATGAGCAGTTCTTC.